The rows below give T cell receptor beta chains drawn from one sample of a study of spatial heterogeneity in lung cancer. TCRdb re-called the 5' RACE reads through MiXCR, storing one row per CDR3 protein. The repertoire holds about 10,000 distinct CDR3 sequences, with over 50% as singletons. Here the sequenced sample was lung tumor tissue, taken at surgery. The receptors were gathered from a female donor with early-stage non-small cell lung cancer. CDR3s include the opening cysteine and the closing phenylalanine or tryptophan. A D gene is named only where the DNA matches it firmly. Size is omitted from some rows. Given values are once, few, many or a class for expanded clones.

>TRBD1|15|TRBJ2-1|TRBV3-1|.
CASSLPGQGINEQFF
TGTGCCAGCAGCCTACCGGGACAGGGGATCAATGAGCAGTTCTTC
>.|15|TRBJ1-5|TRBV5-8|few
CASSLARDSNQPQHF
TGTGCCAGCAGCTTGGCCCGCGATAGCAATCAGCCCCAGCATTTT
>.|14|TRBJ1-2|TRBV2|.
CASRSHPTNYGYTF
TGTGCCAGCAGATCCCACCCGACTAACTATGGCTACACCTTC
>.|13|TRBJ2-1|TRBV29-1|.
CSVGGGGHNEQFF
TGCAGCGTTGGGGGAGGGGGCCACAATGAGCAGTTCTTC
>.|12|TRBJ1-1|TRBV25-1|.
CASSRGNTEAFF
TGTGCCAGCAGTAGAGGAAACACTGAAGCTTTCTTT
>TRBD1|17|TRBJ2-7|TRBV4-1|.
CASSQEVPTGASYEQYF
TGCGCCAGCAGCCAAGAGGTTCCGACAGGGGCCAGCTACGAGCAGTACTTC
>.|12|TRBJ2-7|TRBV5-1|.
CASSLFSYEQYF
TGCGCCAGCAGCTTGTTCTCCTACGAGCAGTACTTC
>TRBD1|16|TRBJ1-3|TRBV7-2|.
CASSLDRTGSGNTIYF
TGTGCCAGCAGCTTAGATAGGACAGGCTCTGGAAACACCATATATTTT
>TRBD2|18|TRBJ2-1|TRBV2|medium-sized
CASSEVGGGTSSYNEQFF
TGTGCCAGCAGTGAGGTGGGCGGGGGGACGAGCTCCTACAATGAGCAGTTCTTC
>.|13|TRBJ2-1|TRBV29-1|.
CSVVQNRANEQFF
TGCAGCGTTGTCCAAAACAGGGCGAATGAGCAGTTCTTC